This T cell receptor beta chain was captured by sequencing in a study of blood T cell repertoires in COVID-19. Study-level background: Some COVID-19 samples were acute and others convalescent; all came from the United States, Italy and Spain.

This CDR3 has 14 amino acids. Trimming removed 5 bases at V and 3 bases at J, with 14 bases between. Per the germline V gene, CDR1 is SGHTA and CDR2 is FQGTGA. Per the authors' pipeline: Counts of nucleated cells, estimated from reference gene primer amplification, were obtained. This table comes from immunoSEQ multiplex PCR, and its TCRdb copy is limited to in-frame clones, with some not included. The V and J calls and clone size are taken from that table; D and trimming were inferred from the DNA. The sample holds under 300,000 clones, about 83% seen once. The sequence derives from a middle-aged man with acute or convalescent COVID-19. Sequenced material: peripheral blood. V is TRBV7-3 and J is TRBJ2-7, with D perhaps TRBD1 (5 bases). The DNA for the CDR3 is TGTGCCAGCAGCCCCAACTCCGACAGCTACGAGCAGTACTTC. This codes for CASSPNSDSYEQYF.